The 28 T cell receptor beta chains listed next were all sequenced from one sample in a study of blood T cell repertoires in COVID-19. The method was immunoSEQ multiplex PCR; TCRdb's version includes in-frame clones alone and lacks a portion of them. The sample carries 280,000 or so clones, approximately 88% recorded once. The sample consisted of peripheral blood. All receptors come from a man aged 18-30 years with active or convalescent COVID-19.

This chain connects TRBV3-1 (or the pseudogene TRBV3-2) to TRBJ2-1, with TRBD2 identical over 9 bases. After removal of 0 bases from V and 0 bases from J, the junction contained 6 bases not matched to a gene. The length of the CDR3 is 18 residues. Germline CDR1 and CDR2: LGHDT and YNNKEL (reference sequence). The CDR3 region has the DNA TGTGCCAGCAGCCAAGAGGGGTTAGCGGGGGTCTCCTACAATGAGCAGTTCTTC. This codes for CASSQEGLAGVSYNEQFF.

The count of this clone is one. The chain couples TRBV19 to TRBJ1-1; 8 bases align to TRBD1. CDR3 size: 16 residues. Germline-derived CDR1 and CDR2 are LNHDA and SQIVND (reference sequence). V gave up 5 bases and J gave up 10 bases; unmatched junction bases: 18. The DNA for the CDR3 is TGTGCCAGTAGTTCCACAGGGGGGGTTTCTATGCGTGGAGCTTTCTTT. Protein sequence: CASSSTGGVSMRGAFF.

This chain links TRBV24-1 with TRBJ2-5; a possible D gene is TRBD2 (6 bases). V was cut by 12 bases and J by 4 bases, with 20 bases left in between. Germline-derived CDR1 and CDR2 are KGHDR and SFDVKD. CDR3 length equals 14 residues. CDR3 coding DNA: TGTGCCCCAATATACCGGGAGACAAGAGAGACCCAGTACTTC. Amino acids: CAPIYRETRETQYF.

J is TRBJ2-5 and V is TRBV6-6, with 8 bases identical to TRBD1. This CDR3 has 14 amino acids. The trim removed 5 bases at V and 0 bases at J, leaving 2 bases unmatched. CDR1 is MNHNY, CDR2 SVGAGI, per germline (reference sequence). CDR3 coding DNA: TGTGCCAGCAGTGTGACAGGGGACCAAGAGACCCAGTACTTC. Translation gives CASSVTGDQETQYF.

DNA of the CDR3: TGTGCCAGCAGCTTATCGTTTGTAGGGGTCTGGACTGAAGCTTTCTTT. Translating it yields CASSLSFVGVWTEAFF. The chain joins TRBV7-2 to TRBJ1-1, with D perhaps matching TRBD1 (5 bases). CDR1 is SGHTA and CDR2 is FQGNSA in the germline V gene. CDR3 length: 16 amino acids. Between the trimmed V and J ends, which lost 2 bases and 5 bases, there was a span of 18 bases.

The CDR3 region has the DNA TGCGCCAGCAGCCAAGTAGGTGACAGAAACTATGGCTACACCTTC. The encoded protein is CASSQVGDRNYGYTF. The chain combines TRBV4-1 with TRBJ1-2; possible D gene TRBD1, 5 bases. CDR1 MGHRA and CDR2 YSYEKL come from the germline V gene. V lost 1 base to trimming and J lost 2 bases, with 11 bases between them. This CDR3 has 15 residues.

The chain combines TRBV4-3 with TRBJ2-1, with 7 nucleotides matching TRBD1. This CDR3 has 16 residues. The germline V gene encodes CDR1 LGHNA and CDR2 YSLEER. The V and J ends lost 4 bases and 2 bases, in that order; junction bases with no gene match: 8. CDR3 sequence reads: CASSPGTEDTYNEQFF. In nucleotides, the CDR3 is TGCGCCAGCAGCCCCGGGACAGAAGACACCTACAATGAGCAGTTCTTC.

The chain joins TRBV6-5 to TRBJ1-5; the match to TRBD1 covers 8 bases. The trim removed 0 bases at V and 4 bases at J, leaving 2 bases unmatched. Germline V gene sequence: CDR1 MNHEY, CDR2 SVGAGI. The CDR3 consists of 15 residues. The CDR3 is CASSYSGQGNQPQHF. The CDR3 DNA is TGTGCCAGCAGTTACTCCGGACAGGGAAATCAGCCCCAGCATTTT.

The chain couples TRBV2 to TRBJ1-5; possibly TRBD1 for D (6 bases). Germline loops: CDR1 SNHLY, CDR2 FYNNEI. Trimming shortened V by 5 bases and J by 1 base, and 21 bases separated the two germline ends. The CDR3 totals 18 residues. DNA of the CDR3: TGTGCCAGCAGTCTTATGGGGGGGGCGTTAGCAAGCAATCAGCCCCAGCATTTT. Amino acids: CASSLMGGALASNQPQHF.

This sequence joins TRBV15 and TRBJ2-1, with 10 bases matching TRBD1. Losses at the gene ends were 0 bases for V and 7 bases for J; bases not matched to a gene: 3. CDR1 is LNHNV, CDR2 YYDKDF, per germline (reference sequence). The CDR3 extends over 15 amino acids. The CDR3 spells CATSRERQGANEQFF. The CDR3, as DNA: TGTGCCACCAGCAGAGAGCGACAGGGGGCGAATGAGCAGTTCTTC.

This clone was detected only a few times. V is TRBV7-2 and J is TRBJ2-7; 7 bases line up with TRBD1. The CDR3 is made up of 14 amino acids. The V and J ends lost 5 bases and 2 bases, in that order; junction bases with no gene match: 6. Germline V lookup: CDR1 SGHTA, CDR2 FQGNSA. In DNA, the CDR3 is TGTGCCAGCAGCACTTACAGGGGCCCCTACGAGCAGTACTTC. This translates into CASSTYRGPYEQYF. The complete variable domain, with remaining parts taken from reference TRBV7-2 and TRBJ2-7, reads GAGVSQSPSNKVTEKGKDVELRCDPISGHTALYWYRQSLGQGLEFLIYFQGNSAPDKSGLPSDRFSAERTGGSVSTLTIQRTQQEDSAVYLCASSTYRGPYEQYFGPGTRLTVT.

The CDR3 DNA sequence: TGTGCCAGTAGTACAGGGTTGGCTGAAGCTTTCTTT. Protein sequence: CASSTGLAEAFF. The chain couples TRBV19 to TRBJ1-1; weak D call: TRBD1 (5 bases). This CDR3 spans 12 amino acids. The germline V and J ends were trimmed by 4 bases and 6 bases, with 9 bases remaining between them. Germline loops: CDR1 LNHDA, CDR2 SQIVND (reference sequence).

CDR3 sequence (DNA): TGTGCCAGCAGCCCATGGGGACAGGCTAGCACAGATACGCAGTATTTT. This translates into CASSPWGQASTDTQYF. This chain links TRBV11-2 with TRBJ2-3; 8 bases fit TRBD1. Germline assignment: CDR1 SGHAT and CDR2 FQNNGV. This CDR3 region has 16 residues. Losses at the gene ends were 5 bases for V and 0 bases for J; bases not matched to a gene: 7.

This clone was observed a few times. This chain joins TRBV6-4 and TRBJ1-5; D is ambiguous. CDR3 length: 16 amino acids. Per germline, CDR1 MRHNA and CDR2 SNTAGT. Trimming shortened V by 7 bases and J by 0 bases, and 16 bases separated the two germline ends. For the CDR3, the DNA is TGTGCCAGCATTCTTCCCAGGACTGATAGCAATCAGCCCCAGCATTTT. Protein sequence: CASILPRTDSNQPQHF.

The chain is built from TRBV9 and TRBJ2-5; 8 bases are shared with TRBD1. The CDR3 length is 16 residues. From germline, CDR1 is SGDLS and CDR2 YYNGEE. Losses at the gene ends were 4 bases for V and 1 base for J; bases not matched to a gene: 9. This chain's CDR3 is CASSPPTGVGQETQYF. CDR3 DNA sequence: TGTGCCAGCAGCCCACCGACAGGGGTGGGCCAAGAGACCCAGTACTTC.

As DNA, the CDR3 is TGTGCCAGCAGTCACAACAGGGGGGGAGGCACAGATACGCAGTATTTT. Translation gives CASSHNRGGGTDTQYF. This chain uses TRBV6-6 with TRBJ2-3; D possibly corresponds to TRBD1 (8 bases). Trimming shortened V by 5 bases and J by 1 base, and 16 bases separated the two germline ends. The CDR3 runs to 16 residues. The germline V gene has CDR1 MNHNY and CDR2 SVGAGI (reference sequence).

V gene TRBV11-2 combines with J gene TRBJ2-5; 9 nucleotides align to TRBD2. The CDR3 runs to 17 residues. Germline CDR1 and CDR2: SGHAT and FQNNGV. The V and J ends lost 1 base and 4 bases, in that order; junction bases with no gene match: 10. CDR3 amino acids: CASSLVAGGGPVETQYF. The CDR3 nucleotides read TGTGCCAGCAGCTTAGTTGCGGGGGGGGGTCCGGTAGAGACCCAGTACTTC.

The chain employs TRBV5-1 and TRBJ2-3; 11 bases agree with TRBD1. In germline, CDR1 is SGHRS, CDR2 YFSETQ. J was trimmed by 5 bases and V by 1 base; bases with no gene match: 3. This CDR3 contains 15 residues. The CDR3 nucleotides read TGCGCCAGCAGCTTGCAGGGACAGGGGGGAGATACGCAGTATTTT. Amino acid sequence: CASSLQGQGGDTQYF.

The chain uses TRBV6-6 and TRBJ1-1; D uncertain. The length of the CDR3 is 14 residues. V lost 0 bases to trimming and J lost 5 bases, with 10 bases between them. Germline V lookup: CDR1 MNHNY, CDR2 SVGAGI (reference sequence). The CDR3 sequence: CASSYSNTWTEAFF. The CDR3 DNA reads as TGTGCCAGCAGTTACTCGAACACCTGGACTGAAGCTTTCTTT.

The gene calls are TRBV27 and TRBJ1-6; TRBD1 matches 8 bases. Unmatched junction bases numbered 5, after V lost 0 bases and J lost 7 bases. Germline V gene sequence: CDR1 MNHEY, CDR2 SMNVEV (reference sequence). This CDR3 is 16 amino acids long. CDR3 sequence: CASSLSETGANSPLHF. In nucleotides, the CDR3 is TGTGCCAGCAGTTTATCGGAGACAGGGGCCAATTCACCCCTCCACTTT.

The V and J genes are TRBV21-1 and TRBJ2-7; no check of the table's D call, TRBD1, against the DNA was made. TRBV21-1 is described as a pseudogene. This CDR3 contains 16 residues. CDR3 region: CASSKDGQVVSYEQYF. CDR3 DNA: TGTGCCAGCAGCAAAGACGGACAGGTCGTCTCCTACGAGCAGTACTTC.

This clone was recorded only once. V and J are TRBV19 and TRBJ2-7; 7 positions match TRBD1. Germline CDR1 reads LNHDA; CDR2 reads SQIVND (reference sequence). This CDR3 comprises 15 residues. With 3 bases clipped from V and 2 bases from J, the junction kept 7 bases outside the gene matches. The CDR3 loop reads CASSIRQGYTYEQYF. In DNA form, the CDR3 reads TGTGCCAGTAGTATCAGACAGGGATACACCTACGAGCAGTACTTC.

This sequence joins TRBV4-3 and TRBJ1-1; 8 nucleotides line up with TRBD1. CDR1 and CDR2 (germline): LGHNA, YSLEER. This CDR3 is 13 amino acids long. V lost 4 bases and J lost 5; bases outside the gene matches: 3. CDR3 sequence reads: CASSLRGLTEAFF. The CDR3, as DNA: TGCGCCAGCAGCCTCAGGGGGCTGACTGAAGCTTTCTTT.

This clone showed up just once. The chain is built from TRBV7-2 and TRBJ1-4; 9 bases are a match to TRBD1. Germline V gene lookup returns CDR1 SGHTA and CDR2 FQGNSA. V was clipped by 5 bases and J by 7 bases; unmatched bases: 8. The length of the CDR3 is 15 residues. This CDR3 is CASSPAGTGTEKLFF. In DNA form, the CDR3 reads TGTGCCAGCAGCCCGGCCGGGACAGGGACTGAAAAACTGTTTTTT.

The chain carries TRBV2 and TRBJ2-7, with D possibly being TRBD1 (6 bases). The V and J ends lost 7 bases and 2 bases respectively, with 12 bases between them. Germline assignment: CDR1 SNHLY and CDR2 FYNNEI. CDR3 length: 13 residues. CDR3 protein: CASKVQGPYEQYF. In DNA, the CDR3 is TGTGCCAGCAAAGTGCAGGGGCCCTACGAGCAGTACTTC.

This chain joins TRBV7-9 and TRBJ1-3, with D perhaps TRBD1 (6 bases). The V gene's germline CDR1 is SEHNR and CDR2 FQNEAQ (reference sequence). The CDR3 consists of 16 residues. Trimming pared 5 bases from V and 2 bases from J, leaving 16 bases between. The CDR3 protein is CASSTNKRTAGNTIYF. CDR3 nucleotide sequence: TGTGCCAGCAGCACTAACAAGAGGACAGCTGGAAACACCATATATTTT.

The chain joins TRBV19 to TRBJ2-7; perhaps TRBD2 as D (5 bases). Germline CDR1 reads LNHDA; CDR2 reads SQIVND (reference sequence). V lost 0 bases and J lost 1, with 10 bases in between. This CDR3 contains 15 residues. The CDR3 is CASSIESGMSYEQYF. For the CDR3, the DNA is TGTGCCAGTAGTATAGAGTCCGGGATGTCCTACGAGCAGTACTTC.

V gene TRBV3-1 (or the pseudogene TRBV3-2) combines with J gene TRBJ1-2, with D unclear. This CDR3 is built from 14 residues. Germline V gene sequence: CDR1 LGHDT, CDR2 YNNKEL (reference sequence). V dropped 1 base and J dropped 3 bases, with 9 bases sitting between them. DNA for the CDR3: TGTGCCAGCAGCCAAGTAGGAGTTTACTATGGCTACACCTTC. Residues: CASSQVGVYYGYTF.